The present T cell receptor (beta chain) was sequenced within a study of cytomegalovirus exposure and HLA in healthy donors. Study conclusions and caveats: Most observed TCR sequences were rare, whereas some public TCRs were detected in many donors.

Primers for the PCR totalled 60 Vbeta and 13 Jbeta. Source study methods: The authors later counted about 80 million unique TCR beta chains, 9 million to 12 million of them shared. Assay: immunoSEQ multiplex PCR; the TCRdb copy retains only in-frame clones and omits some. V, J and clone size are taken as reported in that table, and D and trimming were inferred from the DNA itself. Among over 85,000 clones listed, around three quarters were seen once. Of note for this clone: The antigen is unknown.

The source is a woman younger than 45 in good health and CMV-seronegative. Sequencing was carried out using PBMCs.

This CDR3 reads CASSLAVAGGELFF. DNA for the CDR3: TGTGCCAGCAGCTTAGCAGTGGCGGGCGGGGAGCTGTTTTTT. The chain couples TRBV7-9 to TRBJ2-2; TRBD2 might be the D (5 bases). Germline CDR1 SEHNR, CDR2 FQNEAQ (reference sequence). V was cut by 0 bases and J by 7 bases, with 9 bases left in between. The CDR3 sequence is 14 residues long.